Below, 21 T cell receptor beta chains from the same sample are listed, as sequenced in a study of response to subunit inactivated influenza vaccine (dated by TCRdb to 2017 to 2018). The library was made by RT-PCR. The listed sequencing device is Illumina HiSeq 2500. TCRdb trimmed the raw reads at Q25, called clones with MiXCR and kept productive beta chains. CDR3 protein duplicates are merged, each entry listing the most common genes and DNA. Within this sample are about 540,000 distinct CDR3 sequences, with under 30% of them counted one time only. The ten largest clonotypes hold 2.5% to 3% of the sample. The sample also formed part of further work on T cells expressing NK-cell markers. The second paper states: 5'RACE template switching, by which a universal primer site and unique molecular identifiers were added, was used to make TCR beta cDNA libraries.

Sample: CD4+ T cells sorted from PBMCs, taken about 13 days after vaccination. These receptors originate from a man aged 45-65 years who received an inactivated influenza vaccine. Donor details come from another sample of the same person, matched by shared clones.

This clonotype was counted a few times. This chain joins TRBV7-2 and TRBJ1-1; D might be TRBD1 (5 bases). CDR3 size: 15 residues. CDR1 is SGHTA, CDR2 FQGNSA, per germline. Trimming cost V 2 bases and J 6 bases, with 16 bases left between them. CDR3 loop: CASSLMGRRGSEAFF. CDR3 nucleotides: TGTGCCAGCAGCTTAATGGGACGCCGTGGATCTGAAGCTTTCTTT.

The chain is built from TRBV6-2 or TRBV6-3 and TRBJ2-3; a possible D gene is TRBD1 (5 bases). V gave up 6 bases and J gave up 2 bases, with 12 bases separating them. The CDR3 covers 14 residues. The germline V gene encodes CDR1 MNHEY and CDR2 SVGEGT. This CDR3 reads CASSHRRLTDTQYF. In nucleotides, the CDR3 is TGTGCCAGCAGCCACAGGCGCCTCACAGATACGCAGTATTTT.

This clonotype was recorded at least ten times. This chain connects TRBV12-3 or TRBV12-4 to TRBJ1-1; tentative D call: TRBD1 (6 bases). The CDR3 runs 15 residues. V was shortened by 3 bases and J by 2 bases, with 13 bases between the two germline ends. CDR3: CASSFDRRTNTEAFF. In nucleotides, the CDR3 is TGTGCCAGCAGTTTCGACAGGAGGACTAACACTGAAGCTTTCTTT.

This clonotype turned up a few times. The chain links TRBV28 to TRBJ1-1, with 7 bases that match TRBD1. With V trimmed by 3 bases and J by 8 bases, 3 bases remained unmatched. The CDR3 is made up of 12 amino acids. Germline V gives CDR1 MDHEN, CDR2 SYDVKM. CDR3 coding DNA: TGTGCCAGCAGTTTCCAGACAGGGGAAGCTTTCTTT. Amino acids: CASSFQTGEAFF.

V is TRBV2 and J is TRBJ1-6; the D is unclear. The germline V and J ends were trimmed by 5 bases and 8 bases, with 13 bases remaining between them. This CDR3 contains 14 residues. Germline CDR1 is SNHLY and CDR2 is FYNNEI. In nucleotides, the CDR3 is TGTGCCAGCAGTAGAACAGAATCGGATTCACCCCTCCACTTT. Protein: CASSRTESDSPLHF.

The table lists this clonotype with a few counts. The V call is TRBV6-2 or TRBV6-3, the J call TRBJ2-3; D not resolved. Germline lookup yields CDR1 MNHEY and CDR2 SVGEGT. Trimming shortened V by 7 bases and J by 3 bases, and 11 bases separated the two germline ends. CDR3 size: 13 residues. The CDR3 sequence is CASMDFLTDTQYF. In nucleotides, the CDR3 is TGTGCCAGCATGGATTTTTTAACAGATACGCAGTATTTT.

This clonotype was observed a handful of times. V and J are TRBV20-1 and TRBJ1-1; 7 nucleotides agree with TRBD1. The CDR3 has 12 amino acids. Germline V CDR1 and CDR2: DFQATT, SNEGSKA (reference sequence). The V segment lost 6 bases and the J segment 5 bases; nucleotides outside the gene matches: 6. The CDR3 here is CSATGTATEAFF. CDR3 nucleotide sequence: TGCAGTGCCACCGGGACAGCTACTGAAGCTTTCTTT.

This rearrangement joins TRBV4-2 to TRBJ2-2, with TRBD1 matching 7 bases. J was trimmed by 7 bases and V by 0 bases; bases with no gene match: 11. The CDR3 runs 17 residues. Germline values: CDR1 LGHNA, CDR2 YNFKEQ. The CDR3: CASSQELLGQIGGELFF. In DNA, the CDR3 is TGTGCCAGCAGCCAAGAATTACTGGGACAGATCGGCGGGGAGCTGTTTTTT.

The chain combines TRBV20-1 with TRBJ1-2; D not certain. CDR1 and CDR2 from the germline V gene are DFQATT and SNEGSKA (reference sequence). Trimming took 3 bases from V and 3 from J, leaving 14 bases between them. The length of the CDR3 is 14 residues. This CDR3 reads CSASNGNADYGYTF. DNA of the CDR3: TGCAGTGCTAGTAACGGGAACGCCGACTATGGCTACACCTTC.

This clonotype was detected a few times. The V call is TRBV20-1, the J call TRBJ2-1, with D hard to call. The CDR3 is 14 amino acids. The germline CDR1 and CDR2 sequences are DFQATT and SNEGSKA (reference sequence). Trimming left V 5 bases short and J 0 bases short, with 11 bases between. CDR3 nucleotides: TGCAGTGCTCAGGACCTTAGCTCCTACAATGAGCAGTTCTTC. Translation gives CSAQDLSSYNEQFF.

The CDR3 spells CASSLFPQETQYF. The CDR3 DNA follows: TGCGCCAGCAGCTTGTTCCCCCAAGAGACCCAGTACTTC. This chain uses TRBV5-1 with TRBJ2-5, with unresolved D. Germline-derived CDR1 and CDR2 are SGHRS and YFSETQ. Trimming removed 1 base at V and 1 base at J, with 5 bases between. This CDR3 is built from 13 residues.

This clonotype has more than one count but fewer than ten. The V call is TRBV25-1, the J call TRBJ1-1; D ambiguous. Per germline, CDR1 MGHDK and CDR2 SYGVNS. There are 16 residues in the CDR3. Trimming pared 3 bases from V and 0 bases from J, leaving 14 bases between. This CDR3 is CASSDSLRRVNTEAFF. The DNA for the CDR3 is TGTGCCAGCAGTGACAGTTTACGGCGCGTGAACACTGAAGCTTTCTTT.

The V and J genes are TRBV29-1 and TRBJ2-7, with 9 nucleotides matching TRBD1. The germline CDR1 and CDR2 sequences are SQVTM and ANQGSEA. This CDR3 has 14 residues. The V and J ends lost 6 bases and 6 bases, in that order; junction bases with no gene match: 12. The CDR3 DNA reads TGCAGCGTAAACCGGGACAGGGTGGGCGGCGAGCAGTACTTC. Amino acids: CSVNRDRVGGEQYF.

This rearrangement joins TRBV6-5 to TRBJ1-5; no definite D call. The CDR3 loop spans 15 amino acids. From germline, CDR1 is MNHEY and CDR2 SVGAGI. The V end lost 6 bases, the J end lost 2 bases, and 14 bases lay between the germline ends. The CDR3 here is CASRYTARGNQPQHF. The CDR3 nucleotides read TGTGCCAGCAGATACACCGCTCGGGGCAATCAGCCCCAGCATTTT.

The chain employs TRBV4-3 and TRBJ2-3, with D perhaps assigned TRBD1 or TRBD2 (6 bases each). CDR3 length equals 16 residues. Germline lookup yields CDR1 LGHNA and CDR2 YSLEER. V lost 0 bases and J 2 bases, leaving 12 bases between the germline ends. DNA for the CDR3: TGCGCCAGCAGCCAAGACATGGGGGGCTCCACAGATACGCAGTATTTT. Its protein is CASSQDMGGSTDTQYF.

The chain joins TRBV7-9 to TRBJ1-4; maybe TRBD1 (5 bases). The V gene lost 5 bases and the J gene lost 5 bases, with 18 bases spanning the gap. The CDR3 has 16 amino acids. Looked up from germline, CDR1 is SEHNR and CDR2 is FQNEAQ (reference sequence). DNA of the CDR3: TGTGCCAGCAGCCACAAGGCGGCAGGGAAGAATGAAAAACTGTTTTTT. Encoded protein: CASSHKAAGKNEKLFF.

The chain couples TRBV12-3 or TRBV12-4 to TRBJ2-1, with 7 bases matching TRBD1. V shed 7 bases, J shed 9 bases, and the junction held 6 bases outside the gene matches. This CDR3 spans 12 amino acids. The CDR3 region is CASTLQGSEQFF. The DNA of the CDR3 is TGTGCCAGCACCCTACAGGGGTCTGAGCAGTTCTTC.

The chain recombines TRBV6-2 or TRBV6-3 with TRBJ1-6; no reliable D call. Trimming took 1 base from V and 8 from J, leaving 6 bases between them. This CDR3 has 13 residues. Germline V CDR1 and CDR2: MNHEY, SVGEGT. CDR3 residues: CASSYFTDSPLHF. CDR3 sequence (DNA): TGTGCCAGCAGTTACTTCACAGATTCACCCCTCCACTTT.

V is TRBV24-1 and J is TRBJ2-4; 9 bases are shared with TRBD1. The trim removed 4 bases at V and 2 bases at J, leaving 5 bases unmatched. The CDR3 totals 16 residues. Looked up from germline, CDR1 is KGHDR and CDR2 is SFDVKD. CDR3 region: CATSEGTGRSKNIQYF. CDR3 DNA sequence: TGTGCCACCAGTGAGGGGACAGGGCGTTCCAAAAACATTCAGTACTTC.

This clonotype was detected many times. The CDR3 here is CASSEGGETQYF. DNA of the CDR3: TGTGCCAGCAGTGAAGGCGGCGAGACCCAGTACTTC. The V call is TRBV2, the J call TRBJ2-5; D call uncertain. Per the germline V gene, CDR1 is SNHLY and CDR2 is FYNNEI. The V end lost 1 base, the J end lost 5 bases, and 5 bases lay between the germline ends. The CDR3 length is 12 residues.

CDR3 in amino acids: CASSPLGTSGTYEQYF. CDR3 sequence (DNA): TGTGCCAGCAGCCCATTAGGGACTAGCGGCACCTACGAGCAGTACTTC. The rearrangement links TRBV6-1 to TRBJ2-7; TRBD2 agrees at 11 bases. This CDR3 has 16 amino acids. V dropped 6 bases and J dropped 2; count of bases not matched to a gene: 9. CDR1 is MNHNS, CDR2 SASEGT, per germline.